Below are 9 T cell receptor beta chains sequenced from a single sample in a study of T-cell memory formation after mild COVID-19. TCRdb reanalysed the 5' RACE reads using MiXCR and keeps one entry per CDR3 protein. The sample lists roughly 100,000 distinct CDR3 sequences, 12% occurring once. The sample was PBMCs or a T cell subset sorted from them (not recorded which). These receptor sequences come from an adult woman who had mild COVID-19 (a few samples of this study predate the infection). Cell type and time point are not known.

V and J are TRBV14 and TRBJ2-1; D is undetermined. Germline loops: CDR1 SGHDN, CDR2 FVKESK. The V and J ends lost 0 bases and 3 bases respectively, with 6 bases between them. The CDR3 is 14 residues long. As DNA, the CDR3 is TGTGCCAGCAGCCAAGATTCGGACTACAATGAGCAGTTCTTC. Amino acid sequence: CASSQDSDYNEQFF.

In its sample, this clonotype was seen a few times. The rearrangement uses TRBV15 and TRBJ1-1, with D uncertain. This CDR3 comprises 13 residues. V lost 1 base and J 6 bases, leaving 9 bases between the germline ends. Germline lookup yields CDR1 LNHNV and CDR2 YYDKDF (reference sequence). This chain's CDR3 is CATSRGENSEAFF. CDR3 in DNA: TGTGCCACCAGCAGAGGGGAAAACTCTGAAGCTTTCTTT.

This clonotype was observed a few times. As DNA, the CDR3 is TGTGCCAGCAGCCCGCCCGGGACAGGGCGGGTTGGTGAGCAGTTCTTC. Amino acid sequence: CASSPPGTGRVGEQFF. The V gene is TRBV9, the J gene TRBJ2-1; 9 bases are a match to TRBD1. Losses at the gene ends were 4 bases for V and 9 bases for J; bases not matched to a gene: 14. CDR1 is SGDLS and CDR2 is YYNGEE in the germline V gene. The CDR3 covers 16 residues. Variable domain in full (rest from reference TRBV9 and TRBJ2-1): DSGVTQTPKHLITATGQRVTLRCSPRSGDLSVYWYQQSLDQGLQFLIQYYNGEERAKGNILERFSAQQFPDLHSELNLSSLELGDSALYFCASSPPGTGRVGEQFFGPGTRLTVL.

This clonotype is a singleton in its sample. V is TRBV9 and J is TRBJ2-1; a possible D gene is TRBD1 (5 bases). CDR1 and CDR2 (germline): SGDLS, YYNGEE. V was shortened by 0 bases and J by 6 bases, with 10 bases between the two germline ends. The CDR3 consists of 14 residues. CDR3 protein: CASSVDLGVNEQFF. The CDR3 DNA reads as TGTGCCAGCAGCGTAGATTTAGGGGTCAATGAGCAGTTCTTC.

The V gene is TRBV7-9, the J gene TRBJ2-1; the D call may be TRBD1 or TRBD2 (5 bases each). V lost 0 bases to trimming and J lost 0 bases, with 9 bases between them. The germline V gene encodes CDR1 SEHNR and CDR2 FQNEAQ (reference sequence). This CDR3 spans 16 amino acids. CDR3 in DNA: TGTGCCAGCAGCTTAGCGAAGGGGAGCTCCTACAATGAGCAGTTCTTC. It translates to CASSLAKGSSYNEQFF.

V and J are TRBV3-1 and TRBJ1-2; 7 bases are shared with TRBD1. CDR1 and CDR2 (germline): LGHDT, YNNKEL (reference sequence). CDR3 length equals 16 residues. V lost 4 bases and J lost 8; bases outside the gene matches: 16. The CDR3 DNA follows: TGTGCCAGCAGCCTGTCATGGACAGGCGGGGTTGGGGGCTACACCTTC. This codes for CASSLSWTGGVGGYTF.

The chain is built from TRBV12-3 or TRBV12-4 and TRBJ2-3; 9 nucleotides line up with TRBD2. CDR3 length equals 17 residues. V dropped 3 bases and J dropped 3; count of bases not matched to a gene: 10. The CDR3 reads CASSFQVWREGTDTQYF. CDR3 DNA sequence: TGTGCCAGCAGTTTTCAAGTTTGGCGGGAGGGGACAGATACGCAGTATTTT.

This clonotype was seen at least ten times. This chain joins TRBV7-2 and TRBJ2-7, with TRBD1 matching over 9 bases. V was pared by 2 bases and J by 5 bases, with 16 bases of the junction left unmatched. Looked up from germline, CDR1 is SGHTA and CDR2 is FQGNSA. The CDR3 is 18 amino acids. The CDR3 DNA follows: TGTGCCAGCAGCTTACCCCGGGACAGGGAGGAGGATAATGACGAGCAGTACTTC. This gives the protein CASSLPRDREEDNDEQYF.

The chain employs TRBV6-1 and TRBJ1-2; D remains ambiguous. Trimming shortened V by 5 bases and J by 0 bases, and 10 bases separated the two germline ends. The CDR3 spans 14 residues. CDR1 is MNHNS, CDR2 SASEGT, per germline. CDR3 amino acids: CASSPTSTNYGYTF. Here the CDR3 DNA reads TGTGCCAGCAGTCCGACTAGTACTAACTATGGCTACACCTTC.